This TCR beta chain was sequenced for a study of blood T cells in healthy people across ages. Through a sample-barcoded 5' primer and a J-beta primer mix, a second PCR was run for roughly 6 to 12 cycles. One entry per CDR3 protein, called by TCRdb with MiXCR from the 5' RACE reads. Here the sample spans hundreds of thousands of distinct CDR3 sequences, about 43% being singletons. Trimming stripped 0 bases from V and 6 bases from J, with 11 bases between. This CDR3 contains 13 residues. Germline values: CDR1 GTSNPN, CDR2 SVGIG (reference sequence). Sequencing was done on a sample of blood. The receptor was derived from a man at least 80 years old in good health. The chain links TRBV30 to TRBJ1-2, with D possibly TRBD1 on 5 matching bases. The CDR3 spells CAWSVRQDNGYTF. The CDR3 DNA reads as TGTGCCTGGAGTGTACGTCAGGACAATGGCTACACCTTC.